This entry is about one T cell receptor beta chain. TCRdb reanalysed the 5' RACE reads using MiXCR and keeps one entry per CDR3 protein. Seen here are about 120,000 distinct CDR3 sequences, roughly 15% observed once, and the top ten hold approximately 39%. This specimen comes from a study of T cells after yellow fever vaccination. Germline CDR1 SGDLS, CDR2 YYNGEE. This CDR3 has 16 residues. The V end was cut by 3 bases, the J end by 0 bases, with 13 bases between. This chain links TRBV9 with TRBJ1-3; D not certain. Material: CD8+ T cells sorted from PBMCs, obtained 5 days after the yellow fever booster vaccination. The source is a man aged 18 to 29 who received the YFV17D yellow fever vaccine. CDR3: CASSAPDLRSGNTIYF. The DNA of the CDR3 is TGTGCCAGCAGCGCCCCGGACCTACGCTCTGGAAACACCATATATTTT. The full variable domain, in which reference TRBV9 and TRBJ1-3 provide the parts outside the CDR3, is DSGVTQTPKHLITATGQRVTLRCSPRSGDLSVYWYQQSLDQGLQFLIQYYNGEERAKGNILERFSAQQFPDLHSELNLSSLELGDSALYFCASSAPDLRSGNTIYFGEGSWLTVV.